Listed here are 3 T cell receptor beta chains from one sample, sequenced in a study of T cells in localized non-small cell lung cancer. Produced via immunoSEQ multiplex PCR; TCRdb's table is partial and in-frame only. The sample holds some 31,000 clones, 88% seen once. The specimen comprised peripheral blood, sampled before any cancer treatment. Every receptor here comes from a woman aged 40 to 75 with stage I lung adenocarcinoma.

On this clone itself: One end of the junction does not line up with germline, which may come from a read error. The chain recombines TRBV2 with TRBJ2-2, with D perhaps TRBD1 (6 bases). Germline V CDR1 and CDR2: SNHLY, FYNNEI. This CDR3 has 14 residues. The CDR3 DNA follows: TGTGCCAGCCAGGGCCAGGGGATAACCGGGGAGCTGCTTTTT. This sequence encodes CASQGQGITGELLF.

This chain connects TRBV7-3 to TRBJ1-3; 7 nucleotides agree with TRBD1. CDR1 and CDR2 (germline): SGHTA, FQGTGA. V lost 3 bases and J lost 4; bases outside the gene matches: 6. CDR3 size: 15 residues. The CDR3: CASSLSRGYGNTIYF. The CDR3 nucleotides are TGTGCCAGCAGCTTGAGCAGGGGGTACGGAAACACCATATATTTT.

This sequence joins TRBV7-2 and TRBJ2-5, with a tentative D call TRBD1 (5 bases). V was cut by 3 bases and J by 2 bases, with 10 bases left in between. There are 14 residues in the CDR3. CDR1 and CDR2 (germline): SGHTA, FQGNSA. The CDR3 is CASSLGRAQETQYF. Written as DNA, the CDR3 is TGTGCCAGCAGCTTGGGCAGGGCGCAAGAGACCCAGTACTTC.